One sample yielded the 3 T cell receptor beta chains listed below, sequenced in a study of response to subunit inactivated influenza vaccine. TCRdb processed the RT-PCR reads anew with MiXCR; each CDR3 protein has one entry. The data show about 240,000 distinct CDR3 sequences, 10% to 15% seen once. Sequenced here: non-naive T cells sorted from PBMCs, sampled roughly 15 days before vaccination. These receptors were taken from a man aged 50 or older who received an inactivated influenza vaccine.

Regarding this clonotype: Compared with germline, one end of the junction differs, possibly owing to a read error. This rearrangement joins TRBV4-2 to TRBJ2-2; 11 bases are shared with TRBD2. The CDR3 covers 16 residues. Germline loops: CDR1 LGHNA, CDR2 YNFKEQ. The CDR3 nucleotides read TGTGCCAGGAGCCCTGGGACTAGCGGGAACACCGGGGAGCTGTTTTTT. This sequence encodes CARSPGTSGNTGELFF.

The chain employs TRBV20-1 and TRBJ2-1; D gene ambiguous. Germline assignment: CDR1 DFQATT and CDR2 SNEGSKA (reference sequence). The length of the CDR3 is 13 residues. The V gene lost 3 bases and the J gene lost 3 bases, with 9 bases spanning the gap. CDR3 nucleotide sequence: TGCAGTGCTAGTTTCGGGTTCTACAATGAGCAGTTCTTC. Encoded protein: CSASFGFYNEQFF.

This clonotype was observed a few times. This chain joins TRBV14 and TRBJ2-7; 7 nucleotides line up with TRBD1. Germline V gene sequence: CDR1 SGHDN, CDR2 FVKESK. The CDR3 totals 14 residues. V gave up 6 bases and J gave up 0 bases; unmatched junction bases: 5. The CDR3 nucleotides are TGTGCCAGCAGGCGGACAGGCGACTCCTACGAGCAGTACTTC. Translated: CASRRTGDSYEQYF.